Here is one T cell receptor (beta chain) with its context. Germline V gene lookup returns CDR1 SGHRS and CDR2 YFSETQ. There are 17 residues in the CDR3. V lost 4 bases and J lost 2; bases outside the gene matches: 9. These data belong to a study of human T cells and chemical hapten exposure. TCRdb re-called the RACE reads through MiXCR, storing one row per CDR3 protein. In the table there are tens of thousands of distinct CDR3 sequences, about an eighth of which are singletons. The time point denotes: patch test 1, 2 weeks after DPC sensitization. Stated treatment: therapeutic diphenylcyclopropenone sensitization with weekly scalp DPC.

The chain is built from TRBV5-1 and TRBJ2-6, with TRBD1 matching over 7 bases. Here the sequenced sample was whole blood, taken in connection with sensitization to the hapten diphenylcyclopropenone (DPC). The receptor was derived from a woman aged 55-69 years with alopecia areata. Some clones in this sample may be carry-over from other donors' samples. The CDR3 sequence: CASSLSMTGTGANVLTF. The CDR3 DNA follows: TGCGCCAGCAGCCTAAGTATGACAGGGACTGGGGCCAACGTCCTGACTTTC.